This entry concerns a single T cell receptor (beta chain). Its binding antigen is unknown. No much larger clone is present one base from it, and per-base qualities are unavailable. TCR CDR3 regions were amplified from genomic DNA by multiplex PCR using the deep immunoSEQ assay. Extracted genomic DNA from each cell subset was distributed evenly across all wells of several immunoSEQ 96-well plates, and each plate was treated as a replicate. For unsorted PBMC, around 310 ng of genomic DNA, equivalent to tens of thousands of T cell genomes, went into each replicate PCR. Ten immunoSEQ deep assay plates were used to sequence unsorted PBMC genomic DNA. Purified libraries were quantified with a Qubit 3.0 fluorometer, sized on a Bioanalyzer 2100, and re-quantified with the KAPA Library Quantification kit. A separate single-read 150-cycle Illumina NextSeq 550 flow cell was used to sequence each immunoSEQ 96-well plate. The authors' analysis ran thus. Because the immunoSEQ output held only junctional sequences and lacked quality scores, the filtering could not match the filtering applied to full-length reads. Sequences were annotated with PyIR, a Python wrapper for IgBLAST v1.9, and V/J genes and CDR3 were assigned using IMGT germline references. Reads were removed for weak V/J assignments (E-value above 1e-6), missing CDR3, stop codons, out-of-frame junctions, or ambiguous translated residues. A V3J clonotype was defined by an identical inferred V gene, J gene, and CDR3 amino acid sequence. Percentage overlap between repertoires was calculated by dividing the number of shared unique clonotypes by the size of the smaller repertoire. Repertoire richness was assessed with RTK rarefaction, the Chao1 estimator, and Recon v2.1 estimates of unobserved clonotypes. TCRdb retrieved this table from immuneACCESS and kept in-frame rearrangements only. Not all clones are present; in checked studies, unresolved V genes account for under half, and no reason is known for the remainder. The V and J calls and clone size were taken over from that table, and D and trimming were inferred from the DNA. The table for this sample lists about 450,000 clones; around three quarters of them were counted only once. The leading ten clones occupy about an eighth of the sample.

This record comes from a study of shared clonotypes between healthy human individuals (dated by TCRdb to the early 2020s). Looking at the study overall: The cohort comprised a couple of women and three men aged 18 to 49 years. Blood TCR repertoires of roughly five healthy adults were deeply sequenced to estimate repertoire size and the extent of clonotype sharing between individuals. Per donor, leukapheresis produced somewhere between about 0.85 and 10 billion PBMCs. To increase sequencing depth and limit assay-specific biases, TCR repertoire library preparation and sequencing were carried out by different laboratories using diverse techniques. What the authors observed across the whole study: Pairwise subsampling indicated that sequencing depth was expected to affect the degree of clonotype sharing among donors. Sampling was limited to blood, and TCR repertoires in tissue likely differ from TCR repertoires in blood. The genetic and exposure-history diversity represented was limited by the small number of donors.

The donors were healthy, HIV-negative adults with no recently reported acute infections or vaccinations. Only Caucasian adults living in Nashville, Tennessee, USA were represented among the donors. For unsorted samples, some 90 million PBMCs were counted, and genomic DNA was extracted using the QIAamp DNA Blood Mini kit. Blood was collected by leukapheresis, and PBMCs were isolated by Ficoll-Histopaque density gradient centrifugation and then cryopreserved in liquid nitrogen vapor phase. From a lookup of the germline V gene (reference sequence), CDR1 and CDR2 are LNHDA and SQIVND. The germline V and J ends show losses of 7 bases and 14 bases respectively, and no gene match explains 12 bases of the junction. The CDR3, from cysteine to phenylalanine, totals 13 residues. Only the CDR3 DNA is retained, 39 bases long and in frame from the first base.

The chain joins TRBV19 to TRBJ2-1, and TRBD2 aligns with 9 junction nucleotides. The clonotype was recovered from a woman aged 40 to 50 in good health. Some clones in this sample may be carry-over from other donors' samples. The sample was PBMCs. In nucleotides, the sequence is TGTGCCAGTACCCCTCCGGGCGGGAGGGAGGAGTTCTTC. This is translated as CASTPPGGREEFF.